The clone carrying this T cell receptor beta chain was detected a few times. The data were taken from a study of shared clonotypes between healthy human individuals. Here immunoSEQ multiplex PCR was the method, and the copy in TCRdb shows in-frame clones only, minus some. The sample records about 1 million clones, around four fifths being singletons. The sample consisted of memory CD4+ T cells sorted from blood. The subset: CD45RA-negative fraction. The sequence was obtained from a man aged 18 to 30 in good health.

CDR3 nucleotide sequence: TGTGCCAGCAGCTCCACTAGCGGGAGTGGTAGAAAGCAGTACTTC. Its protein product is CASSSTSGSGRKQYF. The chain links TRBV7-2 to TRBJ2-7; 11 bases align to TRBD2. This CDR3 comprises 15 residues. Per the germline V gene, CDR1 is SGHTA and CDR2 is FQGNSA. The ends lost 4 bases at V and 8 bases at J; junction bases unmatched: 10.